This TCR beta chain came from a study of tumor-infiltrating lymphocytes in localized non-small cell lung cancer. Study context: From each patient, both tumor and uninvolved lung, non-adjacent to tumor, were sampled.

Broader study findings: Compared with uninvolved lung, tumors showed higher T cell infiltration by TCRbeta sequencing.

The protocol was immunoSEQ multiplex PCR, while the TCRdb copy is restricted to in-frame clones and leaves out a portion. The table has roughly 7,100 clones, 74% seen once. CDR1 and CDR2 (germline): LGHNA, YNFKEQ. The CDR3 is made up of 14 amino acids. With V trimmed by 2 bases and J by 6 bases, 3 bases remained unmatched. Worth noting for this clone: The antigen remains undetermined.

This receptor was obtained from a human donor with non-small cell lung cancer. J is TRBJ2-1 and V is TRBV4-2; TRBD2 agrees at 8 bases. The sample taken for sequencing was uninvolved lung tissue not adjacent to the tumor. CDR3 in amino acids: CASSQFREGNEQFF. DNA for the CDR3: TGTGCCAGCAGCCAATTCCGGGAGGGCAATGAGCAGTTCTTC.